A single sample gave rise to the 21 T cell receptor beta chains below, sequenced in a study of regulatory T cells in long-lasting Graves disease. Noted time point: newly diagnosed GD, antithyroid drugs for less than 3 months. There was RNA extracted from PBMCs, and the TCR library was made from it. Library construction for TCR beta used iRepertoire HTBI primers and Arm-PCR of CDR3 regions. A single record per CDR3 protein comes from TCRdb applying MiXCR to the multiplex PCR reads. The data show 400,000 to 650,000 distinct CDR3 sequences, roughly a sixth seen once. The data also belong to a second study, concerning T cells in Graves' hyperthyroidism and ophthalmopathy.

The sample consisted of peripheral blood mononuclear cells (PBMCs), taken at new diagnosis, from a patient treated with antithyroid drugs. Receptor source: a woman aged 35 to 59 with Graves disease.

This clonotype was observed at least ten times. The chain links TRBV3-1 to TRBJ2-7; D perhaps matches TRBD2 (5 bases). Trimming stripped 5 bases from V and 11 bases from J, with 13 bases between. Germline CDR1 reads LGHDT; CDR2 reads YNNKEL (reference sequence). The CDR3 is made up of 11 amino acids. The CDR3 coding sequence is TGTGCCAGCAGCTCCCGCAGCGGCAAGTACTTC. It codes for CASSSRSGKYF.

This clonotype showed up many times. This chain joins TRBV7-2 and TRBJ1-5; D is perhaps TRBD1 (6 bases). Looked up from germline, CDR1 is SGHTA and CDR2 is FQGNSA. The CDR3 length is 15 residues. V lost 5 bases and J 0 bases, leaving 11 bases between the germline ends. The CDR3 DNA reads TGTGCCAGCAGCCCGGGGGCCTTTAGCAATCAGCCCCAGCATTTT. This gives the protein CASSPGAFSNQPQHF. Full variable domain (outside the CDR3, taken from reference TRBV7-2 and TRBJ1-5): GAGVSQSPSNKVTEKGKDVELRCDPISGHTALYWYRQSLGQGLEFLIYFQGNSAPDKSGLPSDRFSAERTGGSVSTLTIQRTQQEDSAVYLCASSPGAFSNQPQHFGDGTRLSIL.

Points on this clonotype: A much larger clonotype is one base distant, so this may be a read error. V is TRBV3-1 and J is TRBJ2-7; D perhaps matches TRBD1 (5 bases). The CDR3 runs 15 residues. Germline V lookup: CDR1 LGHDT, CDR2 YNNKEL (reference sequence). CDR3 region: CASSPKDTGSYEQCF. CDR3 bases: TGTGCCAGCAGCCCAAAGGACACTGGAAGCTACGAGCAGTGCTTC.

The chain recombines TRBV7-8 with TRBJ2-5, with TRBD2 matching over 9 bases. Germline lookup yields CDR1 SGHVS and CDR2 FQNEAQ. The CDR3 is 16 amino acids. The V segment lost 5 bases and the J segment 5 bases; nucleotides outside the gene matches: 12. The CDR3 DNA follows: TGTGCCAGCAGCCCAGATGGGGCTAGCGGGACGGAGACCCAGTACTTC. Translated: CASSPDGASGTETQYF.

About this clonotype itself: This could be a read error, since a much larger clone is one nucleotide away. The chain recombines TRBV7-3 with TRBJ2-7; 7 bases match TRBD2. The V segment lost 4 bases and the J segment 7 bases; nucleotides outside the gene matches: 13. The CDR3 totals 15 residues. Per the germline V gene, CDR1 is SGHTA and CDR2 is FQGTGA. CDR3 in amino acids: CASSSSLTSSAEQYF. CDR3 coding DNA: TGTGCCAGCAGCTCCTCCCTGACTAGCTCAGCTGAGCAGTACTTC.

This clonotype has at least ten counts. This chain connects TRBV3-1 to TRBJ1-5; D is perhaps TRBD1 (6 bases). Trimming pared 5 bases from V and 3 bases from J, leaving 11 bases between. The germline V gene encodes CDR1 LGHDT and CDR2 YNNKEL (reference sequence). The length of the CDR3 is 14 residues. CDR3 protein: CASSSGEANQPQHF. The CDR3 bases are TGTGCCAGCAGCTCAGGGGAAGCCAATCAGCCCCAGCATTTT.

In this sample, this clonotype turned up many times. V gene TRBV6-2 or TRBV6-3 combines with J gene TRBJ2-7; TRBD1 aligns across 9 bases. The CDR3 totals 13 residues. Per the germline V gene, CDR1 is MNHEY and CDR2 is SVGEGT. J gave up 3 bases and V 5 bases, and 2 bases lay outside the gene matches. In nucleotides, the CDR3 is TGTGCCAGCAGTGGGACAGGGCACTACGAGCAGTACTTC. Amino acid sequence: CASSGTGHYEQYF.

This chain uses TRBV13 with TRBJ2-3, with 7 bases identical to TRBD1. The end of the DNA aligns better with TRBJ2-5, so the J call may be wrong. This CDR3 has 15 amino acids. CDR1 is PRHDT and CDR2 is FYEKMQ in the germline V gene (reference sequence). As DNA, the CDR3 is TGTGCCAGCAGTTCCCGCCAGGGGGTTTGGGAGACCCAGTACTTC. Its translation: CASSSRQGVWETQYF.

This clonotype appeared a few times. The chain joins TRBV3-1 to TRBJ1-1; D is unclear. There are 13 residues in the CDR3. The V and J ends lost 2 bases and 1 base respectively, with 5 bases between them. Germline V gene lookup returns CDR1 LGHDT and CDR2 YNNKEL (reference sequence). The CDR3 DNA is TGTGCCAGCAGCCAAAATACGAACACTGAAGCTTTCTTT. Amino acid sequence: CASSQNTNTEAFF.

This clonotype was seen repeatedly, ten times or more. The chain combines TRBV3-1 with TRBJ2-7, with D possibly matching TRBD2 (5 bases). From germline, CDR1 is LGHDT and CDR2 YNNKEL (reference sequence). Trimming left V 8 bases short and J 3 bases short, with 8 bases between. This CDR3 region has 11 residues. The CDR3 DNA reads as TGTGCCAGCGGACGGGGCTACGAGCAGTACTTC. Translating it yields CASGRGYEQYF.

Remarks on this clonotype: It is likely a read error: a sequence one base away is far more abundant. V usage is TRBV7-2 and J usage is TRBJ1-2; TRBD1 matches 8 bases. Germline lookup yields CDR1 SGHTA and CDR2 FQGNSA. This CDR3 spans 15 amino acids. The CDR3 loop is CASRQTGGDDYGHTF. The CDR3 region has the DNA TGTGCCAGCAGGCAAACAGGGGGAGATGACTATGGCCACACCTTC.

This clonotype was seen many times. V and J are TRBV2 and TRBJ1-1; D ambiguous. This CDR3 spans 16 amino acids. The germline gives CDR1 SNHLY, CDR2 FYNNEI. Trimming cost V 3 bases and J 3 bases, with 17 bases left between them. This CDR3 reads CASSDHRARRDTEAFF. CDR3 DNA sequence: TGTGCCAGCAGTGATCATCGGGCAAGGCGGGACACTGAAGCTTTCTTT.

This clonotype has ten or more counts. The rearrangement joins TRBV7-2 to TRBJ1-6; no firm D call. The germline V gene has CDR1 SGHTA and CDR2 FQGNSA. The V and J ends lost 5 bases and 14 bases respectively, with 16 bases between them. The CDR3 extends over 13 amino acids. As DNA, the CDR3 is TGTGCCAGCAGCCTACAAGCGACGGGCACCCTCCACTTT. Protein product: CASSLQATGTLHF.

There are many counts of this clonotype. The gene calls are TRBV3-1 and TRBJ2-5, with 7 bases matching TRBD2. Germline V gene lookup returns CDR1 LGHDT and CDR2 YNNKEL (reference sequence). V was pared by 10 bases and J by 3 bases, with 11 bases of the junction left unmatched. This CDR3 has 14 residues. The CDR3 bases are TGTGCCACAGCCAACCTGGGAGGGAAAGAGACCCAGTACTTC. Translation gives CATANLGGKETQYF.

This clonotype was picked up many times. V is TRBV2 and J is TRBJ2-1; D perhaps matches TRBD2 (6 bases). Trimming removed 0 bases from V and 4 bases from J, with 19 bases in between. Germline loops: CDR1 SNHLY, CDR2 FYNNEI. The CDR3 has 18 amino acids. CDR3 sequence reads: CASSEARSGGALYNEQFF. The CDR3 DNA follows: TGTGCCAGCAGTGAAGCCAGGTCCGGGGGTGCGTTATACAATGAGCAGTTCTTC.

For this clonotype: A clone one base away is much larger, so this may be a read error. The J gene is TRBJ1-1, the V gene TRBV3-1; D uncertain. In germline, CDR1 is LGHDT, CDR2 YNNKEL (reference sequence). The CDR3 length is 13 residues. CDR3 sequence (DNA): TGTGCCATCAGCCTGGAAGTGCCCACTGAAGCTTTCTTT. Translated: CAISLEVPTEAFF.

This chain links TRBV7-3 with TRBJ1-2; D is uncertain. The CDR3 spans 14 residues. The germline V gene has CDR1 SGHTA and CDR2 FQGTGA. Trimming stripped 5 bases from V and 7 bases from J, with 17 bases between. CDR3 in amino acids: CASSPGVHSGGYTF. CDR3 nucleotide sequence: TGTGCCAGCAGCCCCGGGGTCCACAGTGGTGGCTACACCTTC.

This clonotype was seen ten or more times. J is TRBJ1-5 and V is TRBV28; D is undetermined. CDR3 length equals 14 residues. CDR1 and CDR2 (germline): MDHEN, SYDVKM. V shed 6 bases and J shed 6 bases, with 15 bases lying between them. The DNA for the CDR3 is TGTGCCAGCAGGCCGGAGGCGCTATCTCAGCCCCAGCATTTT. It translates to CASRPEALSQPQHF.

The J gene is TRBJ2-1, the V gene TRBV19; 12 bases line up with TRBD2. This CDR3 is built from 17 residues. Germline CDR1 is LNHDA and CDR2 is SQIVND (reference sequence). Losses at the gene ends were 4 bases for V and 4 bases for J; bases not matched to a gene: 8. The CDR3, as DNA: TGTGCCAGTAGTAGGCCCTGGCTAGCGGGGGGGTACAATGAGCAGTTCTTC. Protein: CASSRPWLAGGYNEQFF.

This clonotype has ten or more counts. V usage is TRBV6-6 and J usage is TRBJ1-1; 8 nucleotides match TRBD1. The J segment lost 1 base and the V segment lost 0 bases, leaving 1 base of the junction unmatched. CDR1 MNHNY and CDR2 SVGAGI come from the germline V gene (reference sequence). The CDR3 is 15 amino acids. CDR3 sequence: CASSYSDRANTEAFF. CDR3 sequence (DNA): TGTGCCAGCAGTTACTCGGACAGGGCGAACACTGAAGCTTTCTTT.

This clonotype was detected many times. The rearrangement joins TRBV12-3 or TRBV12-4 to TRBJ1-4; 9 bases fit TRBD1. Losses at the gene ends were 5 bases for V and 1 base for J; bases not matched to a gene: 8. The CDR3 is 17 amino acids. The DNA of the CDR3 is TGTGCCAGCAGTACGTACAGGGGGCGACGAACTAATGAAAAACTGTTTTTT. Translating it yields CASSTYRGRRTNEKLFF.